Shown below are 10 T cell receptor beta chains from a single sample sequenced in a study of Graves' ophthalmopathy and Graves' hyperthyroidism. The authors amplified TCR beta CDR3 regions from RNA transcripts. In the first round, RT-PCR was carried out with HTBI primers, and a multiplex PCR formed the second round. TCRdb reprocessed the multiplex PCR reads with MiXCR, giving one entry per CDR3 protein. There are 400,000 to 500,000 distinct CDR3 sequences in the sample; over 20% occur only once, and 2.5% to 3.5% lies in the top ten. The sequenced sample consisted of peripheral blood. The source of these receptors is a woman younger than 35 with stable Graves' hyperthyroidism.

The rearrangement links TRBV9 to TRBJ1-2, with D possibly being TRBD1 (5 bases). Trimming shortened V by 3 bases and J by 9 bases, and 9 bases separated the two germline ends. CDR1 and CDR2 from the germline V gene are SGDLS and YYNGEE. This CDR3 comprises 11 residues. The CDR3 loop reads CASSDRQSYTF. In DNA form, the CDR3 reads TGTGCCAGCAGCGACAGACAGAGCTACACCTTC.

There are a few counts of this clonotype. The chain carries TRBV2 and TRBJ2-2; 7 bases agree with TRBD1. The CDR3 sequence is 13 residues long. Trimming took 7 bases from V and 5 from J; bases not matched to a gene: 4. The germline CDR1 and CDR2 sequences are SNHLY and FYNNEI. The CDR3 loop reads CASTGQETGELFF. The CDR3 region has the DNA TGTGCCAGCACCGGACAGGAGACCGGGGAGCTGTTTTTT.

The chain has TRBV7-3 and TRBJ1-1, with 8 nucleotides matching TRBD1. After removal of 3 bases from V and 7 bases from J, the junction contained 10 bases not matched to a gene. The CDR3 has 15 amino acids. In germline, CDR1 is SGHTA, CDR2 FQGTGA. DNA of the CDR3: TGTGCCAGCAGCTTGGCCCCCGGACAGGGCGGTGAAGCTTTCTTT. Residues: CASSLAPGQGGEAFF. The full variable domain, rest sourced from reference TRBV7-3 and TRBJ1-1, is GAGVSQTPSNKVTEKGKYVELRCDPISGHTALYWYRQSLGQGPEFLIYFQGTGAADDSGLPNDRFFAVRPEGSVSTLKIQRTERGDSAVYLCASSLAPGQGGEAFFGQGTRLTVV.

This chain uses TRBV6-5 with TRBJ1-1; D call uncertain. CDR3 length: 12 residues. Germline assignment: CDR1 MNHEY and CDR2 SVGAGI. V lost 3 bases and J 4 bases, leaving 6 bases between the germline ends. The CDR3 DNA reads as TGTGCCAGCAGTTATAGGGCCACTGAAGCTTTCTTT. Translating gives CASSYRATEAFF.

This clonotype was seen a handful of times. The J gene is TRBJ1-2, the V gene TRBV29-1; no reliable D call. The CDR3 loop spans 12 amino acids. Germline V CDR1 and CDR2: SQVTM, ANQGSEA. Between the trimmed V and J ends, which lost 7 bases and 6 bases, there was a span of 15 bases. The CDR3 sequence is CSARTMGHGYTF. The DNA of the CDR3 is TGCAGCGCCCGGACCATGGGCCATGGCTACACCTTC.

This rearrangement joins TRBV24-1 to TRBJ1-5; possible D gene TRBD1, 5 bases. The CDR3 has 15 residues. V was clipped by 4 bases and J by 6 bases, with 15 bases between them. Germline CDR1 reads KGHDR; CDR2 reads SFDVKD. CDR3 sequence: CATSDTGGGGQPQHF. DNA of the CDR3: TGTGCCACCAGTGACACCGGGGGGGGAGGTCAGCCCCAGCATTTT.

Ten or more counts support this clonotype. The CDR3 nucleotides are TGCGCCAGCAGCTCCTCGGCTAGCGGGACCTACGAGCAGTACTTC. Its translation: CASSSSASGTYEQYF. This rearrangement joins TRBV5-1 to TRBJ2-7; 9 bases line up with TRBD2. After removal of 3 bases from V and 2 bases from J, the junction contained 6 bases not matched to a gene. CDR3 length: 15 amino acids. Germline lookup yields CDR1 SGHRS and CDR2 YFSETQ.

This clonotype was seen ten or more times. The chain recombines TRBV2 with TRBJ2-7, with D maybe TRBD1 (6 bases). Trimming took off 10 bases at V and 5 bases at J, with 12 bases between the two ends. The CDR3 has 11 residues. Germline V gives CDR1 SNHLY, CDR2 FYNNEI. In DNA, the CDR3 is TGTGCCATTACAGGGAATGACGAGCAGTACTTC. Translation gives CAITGNDEQYF.

The table lists this clonotype with many counts. This chain links TRBV7-8 with TRBJ2-2; 8 bases are shared with TRBD1. This CDR3 contains 16 residues. Germline CDR1 SGHVS, CDR2 FQNEAQ. The J segment lost 5 bases and the V segment lost 2 bases, leaving 7 bases of the junction unmatched. CDR3 nucleotides: TGTGCCAGCAGCTTAAAGGACAGGGTCCTGACCGGGGAGCTGTTTTTT. It translates to CASSLKDRVLTGELFF.

This clonotype was picked up a small number of times. The chain employs TRBV20-1 and TRBJ1-1; no clear D gene. V was cut by 3 bases and J by 6 bases, with 8 bases left in between. Germline CDR1 is DFQATT and CDR2 is SNEGSKA (reference sequence). This CDR3 spans 11 amino acids. CDR3 DNA: TGCAGTGCTAGCGCTGTCCCTGAAGCTTTCTTT. It specifies CSASAVPEAFF.